This T cell receptor (beta chain) was identified during a study of T-cell reconstitution after alpha-beta-depleted transplantation in children. Notes on the study in general: In some patients, recipient T cells and intrathymic progenitors surviving conditioning explained high day-60 diversity. Diversity and T-cell counts at one year after transplant derived mostly from new T cells. Several hundred graft clones that had expanded were reportedly the source of alpha-beta T cells about two months after transplant.

Trimming at V came to 3 bases and at J to 4 bases, leaving 13 bases not matched to a gene. The germline CDR1 and CDR2 sequences are SGHAT and FQDESV (reference sequence). CDR3 length: 18 residues. TCRbeta library preparation incorporated unique molecular identifiers. TCRdb re-called the PCR reads with MiXCR, one entry per CDR3 protein. Here the sample spans around 240,000 distinct CDR3 sequences, 6.5% to 9% being singletons. This clonotype was counted at least ten times. What it binds is unknown. The sequence came from a male patient between 5 and 17 years old who had a stem cell transplant for acute lymphoblastic leukemia, so the T cells may come from the graft donor. This sample comprised PBMCs, mostly from graft donor cells, obtained 180 days after TCRalphabeta/CD19-depleted stem cell transplant. The chain joins TRBV11-1 to TRBJ1-2; 11 bases fit TRBD1. CDR3 protein: CASSFRGTGGAFFYGYTF. CDR3 nucleotides: TGTGCCAGCAGCTTCAGAGGGACAGGGGGTGCATTCTTCTATGGCTACACCTTC.